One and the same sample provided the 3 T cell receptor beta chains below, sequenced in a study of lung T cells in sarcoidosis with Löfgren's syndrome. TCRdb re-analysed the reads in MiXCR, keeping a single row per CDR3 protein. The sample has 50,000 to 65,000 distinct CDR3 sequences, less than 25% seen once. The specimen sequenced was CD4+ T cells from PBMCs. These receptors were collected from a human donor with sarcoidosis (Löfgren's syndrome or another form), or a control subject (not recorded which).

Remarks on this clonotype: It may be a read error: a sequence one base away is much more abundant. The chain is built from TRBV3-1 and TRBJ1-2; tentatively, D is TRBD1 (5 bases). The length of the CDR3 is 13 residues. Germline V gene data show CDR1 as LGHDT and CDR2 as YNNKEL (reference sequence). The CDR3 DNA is TGTGCCGGCAGCCGTCAGGGAGAAGGGGGCTACACCTTC. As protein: CAGSRQGEGGYTF.

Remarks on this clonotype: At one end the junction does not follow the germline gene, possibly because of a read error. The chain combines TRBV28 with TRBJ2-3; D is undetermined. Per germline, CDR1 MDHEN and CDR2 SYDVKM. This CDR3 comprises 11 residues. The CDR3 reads CAGSFTDTQYF. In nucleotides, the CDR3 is TGTGCCGGCAGTTTCACAGATACGCAGTATTTT.

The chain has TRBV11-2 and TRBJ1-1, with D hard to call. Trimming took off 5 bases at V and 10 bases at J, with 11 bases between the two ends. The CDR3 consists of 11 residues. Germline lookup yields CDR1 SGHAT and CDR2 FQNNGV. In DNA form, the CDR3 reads TGTGCCAGCAGCCTAAGAGAACGAGCTTTCTTT. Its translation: CASSLRERAFF.